This entry concerns a single TCR beta chain. As handled by the study authors: From reference gene primer amplification, estimates of nucleated cell counts were derived. The protocol was immunoSEQ multiplex PCR, while the TCRdb copy is restricted to in-frame clones and leaves out a portion. V and J calls and clone size are copied from that table; D and trimming were computed from the DNA. The sample lists approximately 150,000 clones; more than 65% were seen once. The junction had 4 bases not matched to a gene; V was cut back by 10 bases and J by 3 bases. This CDR3 is 13 amino acids long. Germline CDR1 reads LNHDA; CDR2 reads SQIVND (reference sequence). This specimen comes from a study of blood T cell repertoires in COVID-19. Whole-study context: The origin of the acute and convalescent COVID-19 samples was the United States, Italy and Spain. PBMCs, B-cell-depleted T cells, or T cells provided the cDNA or gDNA that made up the material.

This TCR was sampled from a man between 65 and 85 years old with active or convalescent COVID-19. Sequenced sample: peripheral blood. The chain links TRBV19 to TRBJ1-3; 9 nucleotides match TRBD1. The CDR3 nucleotides read TGTGCCACTGACAGGGGGTTTGGAAACACCATATATTTT. It translates to CATDRGFGNTIYF. Variable domain in full (rest from reference TRBV19 and TRBJ1-3): DGGITQSPKYLFRKEGQNVTLSCEQNLNHDAMYWYRQDPGQGLRLIYYSQIVNDFQKGDIAEGYSVSREKKESFPLTVTSAQKNPTAFYLCATDRGFGNTIYFGEGSWLTVV.